These 28 T cell receptor beta chains share one sample of origin, sequenced in a study of blood T cells in healthy people across ages. With a J-beta primer mix and a sample-barcoded 5' primer, a second PCR ran about 7 to 11 cycles. Using its own MiXCR run on the 5' RACE reads, TCRdb lists one record per CDR3 protein. Here the sample spans more than 750,000 distinct CDR3 sequences, roughly 29% being singletons. The same sample was also studied in work on T cells of mothers and their children.

Sequenced input: blood. The receptors were gathered from a woman in her thirties or forties in good health.

Ten or more counts support this clonotype. The gene calls are TRBV4-2 and TRBJ2-5; D gene uncertain. Trimming removed 0 bases at V and 2 bases at J, with 13 bases between. From germline, CDR1 is LGHNA and CDR2 YNFKEQ. The CDR3 sequence is 16 residues long. In DNA, the CDR3 is TGTGCCAGCAGCCAAGATAGTCCTTCCAGACAAGAGACCCAGTACTTC. Protein sequence: CASSQDSPSRQETQYF.

This clonotype was observed at least ten times. V and J are TRBV6-2 or TRBV6-3 and TRBJ2-5, with D uncertain. The CDR3 totals 13 residues. The V end was cut by 0 bases, the J end by 2 bases, with 4 bases between. Germline loops: CDR1 MNHEY, CDR2 SVGEGT. CDR3 coding DNA: TGTGCCAGCAGTTACTCGACACAAGAGACCCAGTACTTC. Translated: CASSYSTQETQYF.

The chain recombines TRBV29-1 with TRBJ1-2, with D possibly TRBD1 on 5 matching bases. The CDR3 loop spans 12 amino acids. Germline lookup yields CDR1 SQVTM and CDR2 ANQGSEA. Between the trimmed V and J ends, which lost 3 bases and 7 bases, there was a span of 12 bases. The CDR3 DNA sequence: TGCAGCGTTGAGCAAGGGAGGGGTGGCTACACCTTC. This codes for CSVEQGRGGYTF.

The J gene is TRBJ2-1, the V gene TRBV20-1; D ambiguous. The CDR3 is made up of 14 amino acids. From germline, CDR1 is DFQATT and CDR2 SNEGSKA (reference sequence). V was shortened by 2 bases and J by 2 bases, with 10 bases between the two germline ends. For the CDR3, the DNA is TGCAGTGCTAGATTGGTGGGAACCTACAATGAGCAGTTCTTC. Translating gives CSARLVGTYNEQFF.

This clonotype has a count of ten or more. The gene calls are TRBV12-3 or TRBV12-4 and TRBJ1-6; TRBD1 matches 7 bases. V lost 6 bases, J lost 5 bases, and 1 base stayed unmatched. CDR3 length: 13 residues. The CDR3 coding sequence is TGTGCCAGCAGGACAGGGCATAATTCACCCCTCCACTTT. It yields the protein CASRTGHNSPLHF.

Comments on this clonotype: A read error may explain this, as a much larger clone is one base away. The V and J genes are TRBV12-3 or TRBV12-4 and TRBJ2-7; the D call may be TRBD1 or TRBD2 (6 bases each). With 2 bases removed from V and 0 bases from J, the gap between germline ends came to 14 bases. This CDR3 has 16 amino acids. The CDR3 protein is CASSLPGGYSSYEQYF. Written as DNA, the CDR3 is TGTGCCAGCAGTTTACCCGGGGGCTACAGCTCCTACGAGCAGTACTTC.

This clonotype was seen many times. The genes are TRBV7-2 and TRBJ1-4; TRBD1 might be the D (6 bases). Trimming cost V 5 bases and J 5 bases, with 12 bases left between them. This CDR3 is built from 14 residues. CDR1 is SGHTA and CDR2 is FQGNSA in the germline V gene. This chain's CDR3 is CASSRGGLNEKLFF. CDR3 DNA sequence: TGTGCCAGCAGCCGAGGGGGTTTAAATGAAAAACTGTTTTTT.

In the case of this clonotype: The CDR3 carries no conserved terminal phenylalanine or tryptophan, so it likely arises from a read error. The chain links TRBV5-1 to TRBJ2-2; D may correspond to TRBD1 or TRBD2 (5 bases each). The germline V gene has CDR1 SGHRS and CDR2 YFSETQ. There are 15 residues in the CDR3. V lost 2 bases and J 6 bases, leaving 14 bases between the germline ends. The CDR3 nucleotides are TGCGCCAGCAGCTTCCAGGGAGAAATTGCCGGGGAGCTGTTTGTT. It is translated as CASSFQGEIAGELFV.

This clonotype occurred a few times. This CDR3 is CSAHRDGRGHQPQHF. The CDR3 nucleotides are TGCAGTGCCCACCGAGACGGGAGGGGTCATCAGCCCCAGCATTTT. The chain employs TRBV20-1 and TRBJ1-5; a possible D gene is TRBD1 (5 bases). This CDR3 region has 15 residues. V was trimmed by 6 bases and J by 5 bases, leaving 20 bases between them. Per germline, CDR1 DFQATT and CDR2 SNEGSKA (reference sequence).

Notes on this clonotype: A junction end diverges from the germline sequence, so it may reflect a read error. The chain has TRBV7-8 and TRBJ2-1, with D hard to call. From germline, CDR1 is SGHVS and CDR2 FQNEAQ. The CDR3 covers 15 residues. The chain's CDR3 is CASSPQALSHNEQFF. CDR3 nucleotides: TGTGCCAGCAGCCCCCAGGCGCTCTCCCACAATGAGCAGTTCTTC.

This rearrangement joins TRBV4-1 to TRBJ2-1; 9 positions match TRBD2. The length of the CDR3 is 16 residues. The junction had 11 bases not matched to a gene; V was cut back by 3 bases and J by 8 bases. Germline assignment: CDR1 MGHRA and CDR2 YSYEKL. The CDR3 spells CASSHLPTSGWDEQFF. CDR3 nucleotide sequence: TGCGCCAGCAGCCACCTCCCGACTAGCGGTTGGGATGAGCAGTTCTTC.

The chain combines TRBV28 with TRBJ1-1; tentative D call: TRBD1 (6 bases). CDR3 length: 17 residues. Germline CDR1 MDHEN, CDR2 SYDVKM. Trimming shortened V by 2 bases and J by 3 bases, and 19 bases separated the two germline ends. The CDR3 protein is CASSLRYFGAGDTEAFF. The DNA for the CDR3 is TGTGCCAGCAGTTTAAGGTACTTTGGGGCAGGGGACACTGAAGCTTTCTTT.

In its sample, this clonotype was seen a few times. Just one base apart from a much larger clone, this may be a read error. The CDR3: CSARAELGTSGFYNEQFF. In nucleotides, the CDR3 is TGCAGTGCTAGAGCCGAACTTGGGACTAGCGGGTTCTACAATGAGCAGTTCTTC. The J gene is TRBJ2-1, the V gene TRBV20-1; 12 positions agree with TRBD2. The germline V gene has CDR1 DFQATT and CDR2 SNEGSKA (reference sequence). Losses at the gene ends were 1 base for V and 3 bases for J; bases not matched to a gene: 10. The CDR3 is 18 residues long.

This rearrangement joins TRBV7-9 to TRBJ2-1; no firm D call. Germline V gene data show CDR1 as SEHNR and CDR2 as FQNEAQ (reference sequence). Trimming left V 1 base short and J 10 bases short, with 20 bases between. The CDR3 is 16 amino acids. CDR3: CASSLGHSSMLDEQFF. CDR3 in DNA: TGTGCCAGCAGCTTAGGACACTCGTCTATGCTGGACGAGCAGTTCTTC.

The chain is built from TRBV5-8 and TRBJ1-5; D possibly corresponds to TRBD1 (5 bases). Trimming stripped 3 bases from V and 3 bases from J, with 13 bases between. CDR3 length equals 15 residues. Germline assignment: CDR1 SGHTS and CDR2 YDEGEE. The DNA of the CDR3 is TGTGCCAGCAGCTCTTGGGGCACGGACAATCAGCCCCAGCATTTT. Its translation is CASSSWGTDNQPQHF.

The V gene is TRBV20-1, the J gene TRBJ2-7, with D possibly being TRBD2 (6 bases). The CDR3 covers 13 residues. Trimming removed 6 bases from V and 0 bases from J, with 12 bases in between. Per the germline V gene, CDR1 is DFQATT and CDR2 is SNEGSKA (reference sequence). This CDR3 reads CSASGVDSYEQYF. CDR3 coding DNA: TGCAGTGCATCGGGGGTTGACTCCTACGAGCAGTACTTC.

This clonotype came up many times. CDR3 sequence reads: CASSLDRKTEAFF. The DNA for the CDR3 is TGTGCCAGCAGCTTAGATCGAAAAACTGAAGCTTTCTTT. The chain combines TRBV7-2 with TRBJ1-1; D is unclear. The CDR3 runs to 13 residues. Germline assignment: CDR1 SGHTA and CDR2 FQGNSA. V lost 1 base to trimming and J lost 5 bases, with 8 bases between them.

In DNA, the CDR3 is TGTGCCACCAGCAGAGAGCCTAGCGGGTCGGTCTACGAGCAGTACTTC. Amino acid sequence: CATSREPSGSVYEQYF. The chain recombines TRBV15 with TRBJ2-7, with 8 bases fitting TRBD2. CDR3 length equals 16 residues. Germline CDR1 and CDR2: LNHNV and YYDKDF (reference sequence). Trimming cost V 0 bases and J 3 bases; bases outside gene matches: 7.

The V call is TRBV12-3 or TRBV12-4, the J call TRBJ1-1; D unresolved. V was cut by 3 bases and J by 10 bases, with 15 bases left in between. This CDR3 comprises 13 residues. CDR3 sequence reads: CASSFLWESGAFF. The CDR3 DNA reads as TGTGCCAGCAGTTTTCTTTGGGAATCTGGAGCTTTCTTT.

This clonotype was picked up many times. This chain joins TRBV12-3 or TRBV12-4 and TRBJ2-1; no definite D call. With 6 bases removed from V and 6 bases from J, the gap between germline ends came to 12 bases. The CDR3 spans 13 residues. The CDR3 DNA reads TGTGCCAGCAGGGAGTCGTCGCTCAATGAGCAGTTCTTC. It codes for CASRESSLNEQFF.

There are a few counts of this clonotype. This chain uses TRBV7-3 with TRBJ2-3; D gene ambiguous. V was cut by 0 bases and J by 0 bases, with 10 bases left in between. The CDR3 sequence is 16 residues long. CDR1 and CDR2 from the germline V gene are SGHTA and FQGTGA. For the CDR3, the DNA is TGTGCCAGCAGCTTAACCAACGATCCTAGCACAGATACGCAGTATTTT. It translates to CASSLTNDPSTDTQYF.

The rearrangement joins TRBV29-1 to TRBJ2-3; 8 positions match TRBD2. Germline CDR1 reads SQVTM; CDR2 reads ANQGSEA. Unmatched junction bases numbered 2, after V lost 1 base and J lost 2 bases. The CDR3 covers 14 residues. Written as DNA, the CDR3 is TGCAGCGTTGAAGCGGGGGGGCTCACAGATACGCAGTATTTT. Translating gives CSVEAGGLTDTQYF.

This clonotype was seen repeatedly, ten times or more. The chain has TRBV5-1 and TRBJ2-5; 7 bases fit TRBD2. The germline gives CDR1 SGHRS, CDR2 YFSETQ. The CDR3 sequence is 16 residues long. V lost 2 bases and J lost 5; bases outside the gene matches: 12. The CDR3 is CASSFGGLDRGETQYF. CDR3 in DNA: TGCGCCAGCAGCTTTGGCGGACTAGATAGAGGGGAGACCCAGTACTTC.

This chain connects TRBV7-2 to TRBJ1-6; D unresolved. The CDR3 spans 14 residues. V lost 0 bases and J 8 bases, leaving 8 bases between the germline ends. Germline V gives CDR1 SGHTA, CDR2 FQGNSA. CDR3 nucleotide sequence: TGTGCCAGCAGCTTAGCAGGCAGGCATTCACCCCTCCACTTT. It specifies CASSLAGRHSPLHF.

This clonotype was counted a few times. The chain uses TRBV28 and TRBJ1-1; D remains ambiguous. The CDR3 totals 12 residues. The germline V and J ends were trimmed by 3 bases and 7 bases, with 9 bases remaining between them. CDR1 and CDR2 from the germline V gene are MDHEN and SYDVKM. CDR3 residues: CASSFGFREAFF. CDR3 bases: TGTGCCAGCAGTTTCGGATTCCGTGAAGCTTTCTTT. Full variable domain (outside the CDR3, taken from reference TRBV28 and TRBJ1-1): DVKVTQSSRYLVKRTGEKVFLECVQDMDHENMFWYRQDPGLGLRLIYFSYDVKMKEKGDIPEGYSVSREKKERFSLILESASTNQTSMYLCASSFGFREAFFGQGTRLTVV.

The V gene is TRBV19, the J gene TRBJ1-2, with D possibly being TRBD1 (6 bases). In germline, CDR1 is LNHDA, CDR2 SQIVND (reference sequence). Trimming pared 7 bases from V and 8 bases from J, leaving 14 bases between. The CDR3 length is 12 residues. The CDR3 loop is CASNSQGYGYTF. CDR3 DNA sequence: TGTGCCAGTAACTCACAGGGCTACGGCTACACCTTC.

For this clonotype: One end of the junction is discordant with germline, which a read error may explain. The chain couples TRBV4-1 to TRBJ1-2; D is uncertain. The length of the CDR3 is 12 residues. Germline V gene lookup returns CDR1 MGHRA and CDR2 YSYEKL. The CDR3 sequence: CVSSQTDHGYTF. For the CDR3, the DNA is TGCGTCAGCAGCCAAACGGACCATGGCTACACCTTC.

The rearrangement links TRBV5-1 to TRBJ2-1; 13 bases are a match to TRBD2. CDR1 is SGHRS, CDR2 YFSETQ, per germline. V lost 3 bases and J lost 4; bases outside the gene matches: 4. CDR3 length: 16 amino acids. This chain's CDR3 is CASSSGTSGNYNEQFF. DNA for the CDR3: TGCGCCAGCAGCTCCGGGACTAGCGGGAATTACAATGAGCAGTTCTTC. The whole variable domain, remainder taken from reference TRBV5-1 and TRBJ2-1, is KAGVTQTPRYLIKTRGQQVTLSCSPISGHRSVSWYQQTPGQGLQFLFEYFSETQRNKGNFPGRFSGRQFSNSRSEMNVSTLELGDSALYLCASSSGTSGNYNEQFFGPGTRLTVL.